Listed below are T cell receptor beta chains from one sample, sequenced in a study of shared clonotypes between healthy human individuals. Profiling relied on immunoSEQ multiplex PCR, and the TCRdb table lists in-frame clones only, not all of them. The sample contains some 2 million clones, less than 95% of which appear only once. Material: naive CD8+ T cells sorted from blood. These receptors were obtained from a man aged 18 to 30 in good health. Each CDR3 is given with its conserved first and last residue. The D gene is left open where the match is weak. The size of a clone is reported for some rows only, either as once, few or many, or as a class for expanded clones.

size	V	length	J	D	CDR3	DNA
.	TRBV5-6	16	TRBJ1-2	.	CASSPGFTIENYGYTF	TGTGCCAGCAGCCCGGGATTCACTATAGAAAACTATGGCTACACCTTC
.	TRBV7-6	17	TRBJ2-1	.	CASSLGLLRSSYNEQFF	TGTGCCAGCAGCTTGGGACTTCTCCGGAGCTCCTACAATGAGCAGTTCTTC
.	TRBV6-6	16	TRBJ2-3	.	CASSYQTPHSTDTQYF	TGTGCCAGCAGTTATCAGACTCCACATAGCACAGATACGCAGTATTTT
.	TRBV19	14	TRBJ1-1	.	CASSTKWVSTEAFF	TGTGCCAGTAGTACTAAATGGGTCTCCACTGAAGCTTTCTTT
.	TRBV7-9	14	TRBJ2-1	TRBD1	CASRGQGSYNEQFF	TGTGCCAGCAGGGGACAGGGCTCCTACAATGAGCAGTTCTTC
.	TRBV7-8	17	TRBJ2-7	TRBD2	CASSQGLAGALPYEQYF	TGTGCCAGCAGCCAGGGACTAGCGGGAGCCCTCCCCTACGAGCAGTACTTC
.	TRBV19	14	TRBJ2-1	TRBD1	CASSDTTGRDEQFF	TGTGCCAGTAGCGATACGACAGGGCGCGATGAGCAGTTCTTC
.	TRBV10-1	13	TRBJ2-2	TRBD2	CASAGTKAGELFF	TGCGCCAGCGCTGGGACTAAGGCCGGGGAGCTGTTTTTT
.	TRBV30	12	TRBJ2-1	.	CAWSLLGTEQFF	TGTGCCTGGAGCCTATTGGGGACTGAGCAGTTCTTC
.	TRBV7-2	13	TRBJ2-2	TRBD1	CASSPGQGLELFF	TGTGCCAGCAGCCCTGGACAGGGGCTGGAGCTGTTTTTT
.	TRBV30	17	TRBJ2-7	.	CAWSVPRTFQVHYEQYF	TGTGCCTGGAGTGTGCCCCGAACTTTCCAAGTTCATTACGAGCAGTACTTC
.	TRBV27	16	TRBJ2-5	TRBD2	CASSLYPSGGKETQYF	TGTGCCAGCAGTTTATATCCTAGCGGGGGAAAAGAGACCCAGTACTTC
.	TRBV30	13	TRBJ1-1	.	CAWSVTAGGEAFF	TGTGCCTGGAGTGTAACTGCGGGAGGGGAAGCTTTCTTT
once	TRBV7-3	12	TRBJ1-1	.	CASQGDYTEAFF	TGTGCCAGCCAGGGCGACTACACTGAAGCTTTCTTT
.	TRBV4-3	15	TRBJ2-1	.	CASSQDRNFYNEQFF	TGCGCCAGCAGCCAAGATCGGAACTTTTACAATGAGCAGTTCTTC
few	TRBV14	16	TRBJ2-1	TRBD1	CASSHPQQGSYNEQFF	TGTGCCAGCAGCCATCCTCAACAGGGGTCCTACAATGAGCAGTTCTTC
once	TRBV13	15	TRBJ1-2	TRBD1	CASSLEQGMVNGYTF	TGTGCCAGCAGCTTAGAACAGGGGATGGTTAATGGCTACACCTTC
.	TRBV19	15	TRBJ2-1	TRBD2	CASTPLAGGHNEQFF	TGTGCCAGTACCCCCCTAGCGGGGGGTCACAATGAGCAGTTCTTC
.	TRBV5-1	15	TRBJ1-1	TRBD1	CASSDMDRGNTEAFF	TGCGCCAGCAGCGATATGGACAGGGGGAACACTGAAGCTTTCTTT
.	TRBV30	15	TRBJ1-1	.	CAWSVHVTYTTEAFF	TGTGCCTGGAGTGTACATGTGACATATACCACTGAAGCTTTCTTT
.	TRBV10-3	19	TRBJ2-6	TRBD1	CAISESPGTATSGANVLTF	TGTGCCATCAGTGAATCTCCCGGGACAGCAACCTCTGGGGCCAACGTCCTGACTTTC